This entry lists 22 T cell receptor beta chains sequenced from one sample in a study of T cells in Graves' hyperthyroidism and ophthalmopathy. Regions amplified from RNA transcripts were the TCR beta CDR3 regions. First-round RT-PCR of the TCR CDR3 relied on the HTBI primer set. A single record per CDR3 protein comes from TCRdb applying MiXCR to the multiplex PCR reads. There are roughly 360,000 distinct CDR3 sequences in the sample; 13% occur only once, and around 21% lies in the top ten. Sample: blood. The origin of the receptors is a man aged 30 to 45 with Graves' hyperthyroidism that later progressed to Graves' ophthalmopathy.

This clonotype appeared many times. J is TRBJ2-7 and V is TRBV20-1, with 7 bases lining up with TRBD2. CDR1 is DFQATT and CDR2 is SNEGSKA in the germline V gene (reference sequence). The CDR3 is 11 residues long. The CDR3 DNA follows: TGCAGACCGGGGGGAAGCGACGAGCAGTACTTC. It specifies CRPGGSDEQYF.

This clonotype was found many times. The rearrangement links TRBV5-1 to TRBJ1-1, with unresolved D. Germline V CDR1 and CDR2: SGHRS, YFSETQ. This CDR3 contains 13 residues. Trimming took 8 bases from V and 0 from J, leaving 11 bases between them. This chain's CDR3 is CASGLTVNTEAFF. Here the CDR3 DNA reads TGCGCCAGTGGTTTGACGGTGAACACTGAAGCTTTCTTT.

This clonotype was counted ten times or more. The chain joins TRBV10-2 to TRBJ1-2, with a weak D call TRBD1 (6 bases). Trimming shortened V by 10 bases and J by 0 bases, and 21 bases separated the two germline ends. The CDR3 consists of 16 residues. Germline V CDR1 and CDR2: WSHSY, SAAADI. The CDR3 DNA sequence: TGCGCCACCTCCCGTGTTGGGACAAGATCTAACTATGGCTACACCTTC. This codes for CATSRVGTRSNYGYTF.

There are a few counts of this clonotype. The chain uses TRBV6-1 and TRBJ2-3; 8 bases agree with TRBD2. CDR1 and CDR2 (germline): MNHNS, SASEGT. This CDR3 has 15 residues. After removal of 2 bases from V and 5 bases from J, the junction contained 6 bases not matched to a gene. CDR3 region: CASSEKSGGQDTQYF. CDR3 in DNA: TGTGCCAGCAGTGAAAAGAGCGGGGGACAAGATACGCAGTATTTT.

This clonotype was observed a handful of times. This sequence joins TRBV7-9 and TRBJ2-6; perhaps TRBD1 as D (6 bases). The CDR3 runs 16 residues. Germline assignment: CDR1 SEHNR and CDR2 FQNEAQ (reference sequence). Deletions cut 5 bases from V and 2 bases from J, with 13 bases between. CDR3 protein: CASSQNKGAGANVLTF. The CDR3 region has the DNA TGTGCCAGCAGCCAAAATAAGGGGGCTGGGGCCAACGTCCTGACTTTC.

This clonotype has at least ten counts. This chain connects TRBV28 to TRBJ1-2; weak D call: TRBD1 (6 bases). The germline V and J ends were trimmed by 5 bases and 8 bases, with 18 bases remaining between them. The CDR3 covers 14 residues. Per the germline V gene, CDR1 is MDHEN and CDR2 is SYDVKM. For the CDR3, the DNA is TGTGCCAGCAGTCCAACACAGGGCCTCTCAGGCTACACCTTC. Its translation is CASSPTQGLSGYTF.

The CDR3 nucleotides are TGTGCCAGCTCACCACAACAGGGGGCAGGATCACCCCTCCACTTT. Protein sequence: CASSPQQGAGSPLHF. V is TRBV18 and J is TRBJ1-6, with 9 bases lining up with TRBD1. The germline CDR1 and CDR2 sequences are KGHSH and LQKENI. The CDR3 consists of 15 residues. V was clipped by 1 base and J by 10 bases; unmatched bases: 5.

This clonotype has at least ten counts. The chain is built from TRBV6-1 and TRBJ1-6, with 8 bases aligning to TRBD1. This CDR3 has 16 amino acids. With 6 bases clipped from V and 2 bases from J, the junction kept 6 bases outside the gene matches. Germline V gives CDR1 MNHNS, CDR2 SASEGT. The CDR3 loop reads CASRLTGEAYNSPLHF. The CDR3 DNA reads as TGTGCCAGCAGGCTGACAGGGGAGGCCTATAATTCACCCCTCCACTTT.

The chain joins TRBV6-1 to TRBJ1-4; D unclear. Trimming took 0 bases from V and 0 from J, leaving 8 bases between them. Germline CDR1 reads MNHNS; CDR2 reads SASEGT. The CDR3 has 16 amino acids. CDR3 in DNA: TGTGCCAGCAGTGAAGCGGGATCCACAACTAATGAAAAACTGTTTTTT. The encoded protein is CASSEAGSTTNEKLFF.

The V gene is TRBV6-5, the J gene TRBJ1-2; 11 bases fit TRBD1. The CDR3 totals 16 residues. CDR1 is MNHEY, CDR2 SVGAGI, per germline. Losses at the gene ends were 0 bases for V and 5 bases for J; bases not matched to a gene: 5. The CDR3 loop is CASSYSGTGGLYGYTF. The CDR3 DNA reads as TGTGCCAGCAGTTACTCTGGGACAGGGGGGTTGTATGGCTACACCTTC.

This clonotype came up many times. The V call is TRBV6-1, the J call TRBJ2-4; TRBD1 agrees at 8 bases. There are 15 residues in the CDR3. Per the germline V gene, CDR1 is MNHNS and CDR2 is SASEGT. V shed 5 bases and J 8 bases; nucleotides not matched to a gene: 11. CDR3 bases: TGTGCCAGCAGTTTCACACAGGGGGGATACGACATTCAGTACTTC. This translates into CASSFTQGGYDIQYF.

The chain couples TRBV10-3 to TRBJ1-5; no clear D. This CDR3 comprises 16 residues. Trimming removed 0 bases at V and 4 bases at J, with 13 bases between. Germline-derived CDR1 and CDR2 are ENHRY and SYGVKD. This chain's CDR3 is CAISESAVNINQPQHF. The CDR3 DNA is TGTGCCATCAGTGAGTCGGCGGTTAACATTAATCAGCCCCAGCATTTT.

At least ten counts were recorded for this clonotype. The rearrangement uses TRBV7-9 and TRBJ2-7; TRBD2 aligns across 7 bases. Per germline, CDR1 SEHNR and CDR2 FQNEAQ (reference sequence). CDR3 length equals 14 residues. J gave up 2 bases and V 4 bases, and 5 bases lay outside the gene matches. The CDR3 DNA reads TGTGCCAGCAGCTCTTCGGGAGGCCCCTACGAGCAGTACTTC. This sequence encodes CASSSSGGPYEQYF.

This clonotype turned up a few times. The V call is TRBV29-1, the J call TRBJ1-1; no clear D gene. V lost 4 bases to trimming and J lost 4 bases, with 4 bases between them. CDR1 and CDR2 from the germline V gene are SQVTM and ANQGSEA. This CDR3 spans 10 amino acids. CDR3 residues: CSVGGTEAFF. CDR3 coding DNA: TGCAGCGTTGGAGGCACTGAAGCTTTCTTT.

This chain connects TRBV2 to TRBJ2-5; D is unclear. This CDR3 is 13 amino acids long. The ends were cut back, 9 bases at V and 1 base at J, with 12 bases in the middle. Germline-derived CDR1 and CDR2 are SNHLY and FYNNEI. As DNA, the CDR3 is TGTGCCAGTAAGAAGTCAGTCCAAGAGACCCAGTACTTC. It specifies CASKKSVQETQYF.

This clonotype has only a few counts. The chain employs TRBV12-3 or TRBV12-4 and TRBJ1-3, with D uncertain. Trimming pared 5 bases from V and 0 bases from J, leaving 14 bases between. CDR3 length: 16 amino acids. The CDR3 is CASSALKKPSGNTIYF. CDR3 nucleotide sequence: TGTGCCAGCAGTGCCTTAAAGAAGCCCTCTGGAAACACCATATATTTT.

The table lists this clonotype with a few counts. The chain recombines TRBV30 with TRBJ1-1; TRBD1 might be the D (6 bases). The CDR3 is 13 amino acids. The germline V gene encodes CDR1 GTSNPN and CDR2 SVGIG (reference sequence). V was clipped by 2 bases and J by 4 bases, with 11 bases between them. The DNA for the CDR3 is TGTGCCTGGAGTACAGGGCGGGTCACTGAAGCTTTCTTT. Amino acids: CAWSTGRVTEAFF.

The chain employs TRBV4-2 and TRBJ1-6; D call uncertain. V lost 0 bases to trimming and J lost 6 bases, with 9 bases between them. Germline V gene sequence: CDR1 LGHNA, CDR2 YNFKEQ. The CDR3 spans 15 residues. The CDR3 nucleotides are TGTGCCAGCAGCCAAGACCCAAATCTTAATTCACCCCTCCACTTT. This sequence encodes CASSQDPNLNSPLHF.

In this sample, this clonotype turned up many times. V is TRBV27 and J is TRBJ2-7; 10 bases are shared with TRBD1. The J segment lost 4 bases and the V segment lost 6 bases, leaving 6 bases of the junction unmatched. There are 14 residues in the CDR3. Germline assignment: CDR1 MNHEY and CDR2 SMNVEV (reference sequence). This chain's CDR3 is CASSRGTGAYEQYF. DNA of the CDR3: TGTGCCAGCAGCCGAGGGACAGGGGCGTACGAGCAGTACTTC.

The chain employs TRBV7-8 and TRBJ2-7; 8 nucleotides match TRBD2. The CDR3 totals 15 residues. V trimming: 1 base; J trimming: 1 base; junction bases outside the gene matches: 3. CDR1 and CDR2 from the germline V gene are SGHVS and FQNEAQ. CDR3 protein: CASSLVLAGSYEQYF. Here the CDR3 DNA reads TGTGCCAGCAGCTTAGTCCTAGCGGGTTCCTACGAGCAGTACTTC.

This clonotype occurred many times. CDR3: CASSQERFGTDTQYF. CDR3 nucleotides: TGTGCCAGCAGCCAAGAGAGGTTCGGCACAGATACGCAGTATTTT. The rearrangement joins TRBV3-1 to TRBJ2-3; D is unclear. This CDR3 contains 15 residues. V was clipped by 0 bases and J by 1 base, with 8 bases between them. CDR1 and CDR2 (germline): LGHDT, YNNKEL (reference sequence).

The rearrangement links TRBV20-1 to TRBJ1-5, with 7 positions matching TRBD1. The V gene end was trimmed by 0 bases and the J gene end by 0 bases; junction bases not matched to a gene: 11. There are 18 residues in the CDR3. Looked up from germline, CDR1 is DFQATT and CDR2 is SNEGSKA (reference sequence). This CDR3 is CSARDDGTASYSNQPQHF. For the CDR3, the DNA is TGCAGTGCTAGAGACGACGGGACAGCTTCGTATAGCAATCAGCCCCAGCATTTT.